The 2 T cell receptor beta chains below come from one sample, sequenced in a study of CD8 T cells in ankylosing spondylitis. TCRdb re-analysed the 5' RACE reads in MiXCR, keeping a single row per CDR3 protein. Of about 40,000 distinct CDR3 sequences listed, about 15% are singletons. The sequencing input was blood. These receptors originate from a male donor with ankylosing spondylitis or in good health (not recorded which).

The chain carries TRBV12-3 or TRBV12-4 and TRBJ2-4, with 8 bases aligning to TRBD1. This CDR3 comprises 13 residues. Trimming removed 4 bases from V and 8 bases from J; junction bases left unmatched: 4. The CDR3 spells CASSSHRGDIQYF. CDR3 DNA: TGTGCCAGCAGTTCCCACAGGGGGGACATTCAGTACTTC.

This sequence joins TRBV6-1 and TRBJ2-1, with 7 bases fitting TRBD2. The germline V gene has CDR1 MNHNS and CDR2 SASEGT. The V gene end was trimmed by 2 bases and the J gene end by 9 bases; junction bases not matched to a gene: 7. CDR3 length: 14 residues. The CDR3 sequence is CASSEIRSGGEQFF. CDR3 nucleotides: TGTGCCAGCAGTGAAATAAGGTCGGGGGGTGAGCAGTTCTTC.